What follows is one T cell receptor (beta chain) and its context. The antigen is unknown. These data belong to a study of cytomegalovirus exposure and HLA in healthy donors. PCR employed 60 Vbeta and 13 Jbeta primers. Assay: immunoSEQ multiplex PCR; the TCRdb copy retains only in-frame clones and omits some. The table includes 90,000 to 140,000 clones, over 80% detected once. General study results and limits: Specificity of a few CMV-associated chains for CMV antigens was verified in vitro. When the data were analyzed later, several of the most significant clusters appeared to be linked to common viral pathogens.

CDR3 length: 16 amino acids. The V gene lost 4 bases and the J gene lost 4 bases, with 20 bases spanning the gap. Germline assignment: CDR1 SGHTA and CDR2 FQGNSA. This chain links TRBV7-2 with TRBJ2-7; D call uncertain. This clonotype originated in a man aged 25-45 years in good health and CMV-seropositive. The material sequenced was PBMCs. As DNA, the CDR3 is TGTGCCAGCAGCTCCCGGGTGGCCCAGCCTTATTACGAGCAGTACTTC. Residues: CASSSRVAQPYYEQYF.